One sample yielded the 20 T cell receptor beta chains listed below, sequenced in a study of T cell clonotyping in hematopoietic cell transplantation. The repertoire was sequenced with immunoSEQ multiplex PCR; TCRdb's copy has only in-frame clones and lacks some. The sample holds fewer than 9,500 clones, roughly 93% seen once. This material consisted of PBMCs, taken 100 days after allogeneic stem cell transplant. Source of these receptors: a male patient in his fifties who had an allogeneic stem cell transplant from a related donor, so T cells may come from the graft donor. Some clones in this sample may be carry-over from other donors' samples.

The chain has TRBV27 and TRBJ2-7; D is uncertain. Looked up from germline, CDR1 is MNHEY and CDR2 is SMNVEV (reference sequence). The V gene lost 3 bases and the J gene lost 6 bases, with 9 bases spanning the gap. The length of the CDR3 is 12 residues. CDR3 nucleotides: TGTGCCAGCAGTTTTGTGGGATCCGAGCAGTACTTC. It yields the protein CASSFVGSEQYF.

The gene calls are TRBV7-6 and TRBJ1-4; D is unresolved. The ends were cut back, 5 bases at V and 8 bases at J, with 9 bases in the middle. Germline lookup yields CDR1 SGHVS and CDR2 FNYEAQ. CDR3 length: 12 residues. In DNA, the CDR3 is TGTGCCAGCAGCATTGACTCGGAAAAACTGTTTTTT. It codes for CASSIDSEKLFF.

A word on this clone: The same CDR3 also results from other DNA sequences found in this sample. This rearrangement joins TRBV7-2 to TRBJ1-1, with D maybe TRBD1 (5 bases). Trimming took off 2 bases at V and 3 bases at J, with 7 bases between the two ends. The CDR3 length is 13 residues. Germline CDR1 reads SGHTA; CDR2 reads FQGNSA. The CDR3 region has the DNA TGTGCCAGCAGCTTAACCAGGGACACTGAAGCTTTCTTT. Amino acids: CASSLTRDTEAFF.

The rearrangement joins TRBV9 to TRBJ2-7, with D unclear. From germline, CDR1 is SGDLS and CDR2 YYNGEE. V dropped 0 bases and J dropped 0 bases, with 4 bases sitting between them. CDR3 length: 13 residues. Here the CDR3 DNA reads TGTGCCAGCAGCGTAGGCGCCTCCTACGAGCAGTACTTC. Residues: CASSVGASYEQYF.

This clone was detected only once. The CDR3 reads CASSPRLTGTYQETQYF. CDR3 nucleotide sequence: TGTGCCAGCAGCCCGAGACTGACAGGGACCTACCAAGAGACCCAGTACTTC. The chain employs TRBV28 and TRBJ2-5; 7 bases fit TRBD1. The CDR3 spans 17 residues. Germline CDR1 and CDR2: MDHEN and SYDVKM. The V and J ends lost 6 bases and 0 bases, in that order; junction bases with no gene match: 13.

The gene calls are TRBV7-9 and TRBJ1-2, with D unresolved. CDR3 length: 14 amino acids. Between the trimmed V and J ends, which lost 1 base and 4 bases, there was a span of 10 bases. CDR1 SEHNR and CDR2 FQNEAQ come from the germline V gene (reference sequence). In DNA form, the CDR3 reads TGTGCCAGCAGCTTAGTCGCAGCGACCTATGGCTACACCTTC. Amino acid sequence: CASSLVAATYGYTF.

The chain carries TRBV27 and TRBJ1-1; D is unclear. Trimming left V 6 bases short and J 4 bases short, with 15 bases between. The CDR3 is 14 amino acids. The germline gives CDR1 MNHEY, CDR2 SMNVEV (reference sequence). The CDR3 DNA sequence: TGTGCCAGCAGCCCCGATTTGGTCGGCACTGAAGCTTTCTTT. Translating gives CASSPDLVGTEAFF.

The chain recombines TRBV28 with TRBJ2-7, with 7 bases fitting TRBD1. This CDR3 contains 12 residues. The junction had 8 bases not matched to a gene; V was cut back by 8 bases and J by 7 bases. The germline gives CDR1 MDHEN, CDR2 SYDVKM. In nucleotides, the CDR3 is TGTGCCAGCGGAGACAGGGTGGATGAGCAGTACTTC. Its translation is CASGDRVDEQYF.

The chain uses TRBV7-2 and TRBJ2-7; no clear D. The CDR3 totals 13 residues. Germline V gene data show CDR1 as SGHTA and CDR2 as FQGNSA. Between the trimmed V and J ends, which lost 2 bases and 4 bases, there was a span of 9 bases. This chain's CDR3 is CASSLNQEYEQYF. For the CDR3, the DNA is TGTGCCAGCAGCTTAAATCAGGAGTACGAGCAGTACTTC.

This chain links TRBV19 with TRBJ1-1; TRBD1 agrees at 7 bases. V lost 6 bases and J lost 0; bases outside the gene matches: 4. Germline V CDR1 and CDR2: LNHDA, SQIVND (reference sequence). This CDR3 contains 14 residues. The CDR3 is CASRGQPLNTEAFF. The CDR3 DNA follows: TGTGCCAGTAGGGGACAGCCGTTGAACACTGAAGCTTTCTTT.

The CDR3 is CASSLEQGLYNEQFF. The DNA of the CDR3 is TGTGCCAGCAGCTTAGAACAGGGATTGTACAATGAGCAGTTCTTC. The V and J genes are TRBV7-6 and TRBJ2-1; tentative D call: TRBD1 (6 bases). This CDR3 region has 15 residues. CDR1 is SGHVS, CDR2 FNYEAQ, per germline. Trimming removed 1 base at V and 4 bases at J, with 11 bases between.

This chain links TRBV6-5 with TRBJ2-3, with D possibly called TRBD1 or TRBD2 (7 bases each). V was shortened by 7 bases and J by 2 bases, with 16 bases between the two germline ends. CDR1 MNHEY and CDR2 SVGAGI come from the germline V gene. The CDR3 totals 15 residues. The CDR3 DNA follows: TGTGCCAGCACCAAGGGAGGGGGCTCCACAGATACGCAGTATTTT. Encoded protein: CASTKGGGSTDTQYF.

This chain links TRBV19 with TRBJ1-5; D uncertain. The CDR3 has 15 residues. V was clipped by 3 bases and J by 0 bases, with 9 bases between them. Germline CDR1 LNHDA, CDR2 SQIVND (reference sequence). The CDR3 loop is CASSMASYSNQPQHF. CDR3 coding DNA: TGTGCCAGTAGTATGGCATCGTATAGCAATCAGCCCCAGCATTTT.

V is TRBV2 and J is TRBJ2-1; D is ambiguous. Germline V gene lookup returns CDR1 SNHLY and CDR2 FYNNEI. The V gene lost 2 bases and the J gene lost 5 bases, with 13 bases spanning the gap. The CDR3 totals 15 residues. CDR3 nucleotides: TGTGCCAGCAGTGAATTTGGCCCTCGAGACAATGAGCAGTTCTTC. Amino acid sequence: CASSEFGPRDNEQFF.

This rearrangement joins TRBV4-2 to TRBJ1-1; TRBD1 aligns across 8 bases. The trim removed 0 bases at V and 2 bases at J, leaving 8 bases unmatched. This CDR3 is built from 17 residues. CDR1 is LGHNA and CDR2 is YNFKEQ in the germline V gene. The CDR3, as DNA: TGTGCCAGCAGCCAAGACCCCTTGGGACAGGTAAACACTGAAGCTTTCTTT. This encodes CASSQDPLGQVNTEAFF.

The chain couples TRBV7-9 to TRBJ1-1; tentatively, D is TRBD1 (6 bases). There are 11 residues in the CDR3. V gave up 4 bases and J gave up 7 bases, with 7 bases separating them. In germline, CDR1 is SEHNR, CDR2 FQNEAQ (reference sequence). The CDR3 sequence is CASSWDNEAFF. The CDR3 coding sequence is TGTGCCAGCAGCTGGGACAATGAAGCTTTCTTT.

A word on this clone: The same CDR3 also results from other DNA sequences found in this sample. The V and J genes are TRBV19 and TRBJ2-1; 10 bases line up with TRBD2. The CDR3 consists of 15 residues. With V trimmed by 3 bases and J by 2 bases, 1 base remained unmatched. Looked up from germline, CDR1 is LNHDA and CDR2 is SQIVND (reference sequence). This chain's CDR3 is CASSITSGAYNEQFF. The CDR3 nucleotides read TGTGCCAGTAGTATTACTAGCGGGGCCTACAATGAGCAGTTCTTC.

This chain links TRBV4-1 with TRBJ2-3; no definite D call. The germline V gene encodes CDR1 MGHRA and CDR2 YSYEKL. The CDR3 spans 15 residues. The V and J ends lost 1 base and 6 bases respectively, with 14 bases between them. The CDR3 bases are TGCGCCAGCAGCCAAGTGGCCAGCAAATCGGATACGCAGTATTTT. This gives the protein CASSQVASKSDTQYF.

This chain uses TRBV5-4 with TRBJ2-7; TRBD1 or TRBD2 may be the D gene (6 bases each). The V end lost 4 bases, the J end lost 6 bases, and 14 bases lay between the germline ends. This CDR3 has 13 residues. Germline V gives CDR1 SGHNT, CDR2 YYREEE (reference sequence). CDR3 in amino acids: CASSPREGGEQYF. The CDR3 bases are TGTGCCAGCAGCCCGCGGGAAGGGGGCGAGCAGTACTTC.

The chain carries TRBV6-1 and TRBJ2-7; 8 bases fit TRBD1. Per germline, CDR1 MNHNS and CDR2 SASEGT. CDR3 size: 13 residues. V shed 6 bases, J shed 5 bases, and the junction held 6 bases outside the gene matches. In nucleotides, the CDR3 is TGTGCCAGCAGGTGGACAGGGATGGACGAGCAGTACTTC. Its protein product is CASRWTGMDEQYF.